The rows below give T cell receptor beta chains drawn from one sample of a study of PD-1 blockade in classical Hodgkin lymphoma. Produced via immunoSEQ multiplex PCR; TCRdb's table is partial and in-frame only. The sample holds around 30,000 clones, approximately 70% seen once. This sample comprised peripheral blood mononuclear cells (PBMCs), obtained before the second cycle of nivolumab. Every receptor here comes from a human donor with classical Hodgkin lymphoma. Both conserved end residues are part of each CDR3. Each record gives: CDR3 length, clone size, D gene, J gene, V gene, CDR3 DNA, CDR3 protein. D genes are given only for firm matches. Only some rows state a clone size, as once, few, many or a class for expanded clones.

15 few - TRBJ1-1 TRBV4-1 TGCGCCAGCAGCCAAGCCCGGACAGTGGGCACTGAAGCTTTCTTT CASSQARTVGTEAFF
11 - - TRBJ1-6 TRBV9 TGTGCCAGCAGCGTAGATAGTAGCCTCCACTTT CASSVDSSLHF
17 - - TRBJ2-3 TRBV4-1 TGCGCCAGCAGCCAAGATAACCTTGGCCAGTTCACAGATACGCAGTATTTT CASSQDNLGQFTDTQYF
13 - - TRBJ1-1 TRBV10-3 TGTGCCATCAGTGGGATGGGGGGCACTGAAGCTTTCTTT CAISGMGGTEAFF
15 once - TRBJ2-7 TRBV11-2 TGTGCCAGCAGCTTAGGGGACTCTAGCTCCTACGAGCAGTACTTC CASSLGDSSSYEQYF
15 - TRBD1 TRBJ2-1 TRBV5-4 TGTGCCAGCAGCCTCGGGACAGGGTGGAACAATGAGCAGTTCTTC CASSLGTGWNNEQFF
15 - TRBD1 TRBJ1-4 TRBV7-9 TGTGCCAGCAGCGGAGGGGGCAGGGCGAGGGAAAAACTGTTTTTT CASSGGGRAREKLFF
14 - - TRBJ1-4 TRBV5-1 TGCGCCAGCAGCTTGGAGGGTTCCGGAGAAAAACTGTTTTTT CASSLEGSGEKLFF
13 - - TRBJ1-1 TRBV6-5 TGTGCCAGCAATAAGCAGGGAGCCACTGAAGCTTTCTTT CASNKQGATEAFF
15 - TRBD1 TRBJ1-5 TRBV27 TGTGCCAGCCGGGACAGGGGTTATAGCAATCAGCCCCAGCATTTT CASRDRGYSNQPQHF
14 - - TRBJ2-1 TRBV11-2 TGTGCCAGCAGCTTAGATCCTAGCTACAATGAGCAGTTCTTC CASSLDPSYNEQFF
18 - - TRBJ1-5 TRBV4-1 TGCGCCAGCAGCCAAGTGGATGTAGGGTTTTATAGCAATCAGCCCCAGCATTTT CASSQVDVGFYSNQPQHF
15 - TRBD1 TRBJ1-3 TRBV7-9 TGTGCCAGCAGCCACGACAGGGCCTCTGGAAACACCATATATTTT CASSHDRASGNTIYF
13 - - TRBJ2-5 TRBV19 TGTGCCAGTAGTAAGGACTCGCAAGAGACCCAGTACTTC CASSKDSQETQYF
15 - TRBD1 TRBJ2-2 TRBV13 TGTGCCAGCAGCTTAGAGACAGGGGAGACCGGGGAGCTGTTTTTT CASSLETGETGELFF
15 - TRBD1 TRBJ2-1 TRBV6-6 TGTGCCAGCAGTTACGAGGGACAGGGCAACAATGAGCAGTTCTTC CASSYEGQGNNEQFF
15 - TRBD2 TRBJ2-5 TRBV5-6 TGTGCCAGCAGTACACTAGCGGGGGGGCGGGAGACCCAGTACTTC CASSTLAGGRETQYF
13 - - TRBJ1-6 TRBV7-9 TGTGCCAGCAGCTCCCACTATAATTCACCCCTCCACTTT CASSSHYNSPLHF
13 - - TRBJ2-3 TRBV9 TGTGCCAGCAGTTTCCAGGAAGGGGATACGCAGTATTTT CASSFQEGDTQYF
15 few - TRBJ1-2 TRBV27 TGTGCCAGCAGTTTGACAGGTGTGGGGAACTATGGCTACACCTTC CASSLTGVGNYGYTF
15 once - TRBJ1-5 TRBV28 TGTGCCAGCAGTTTTTTGGGGGGGGGTGGACAAGCCCAGCATTTT CASSFLGGGGQAQHF
18 few TRBD1 TRBJ1-2 TRBV18 TGTGCCAGCTCCCCAGTCGGTGGCAGGGGGGTTCGAGGCTATGGCTACACCTTC CASSPVGGRGVRGYGYTF
17 - - TRBJ2-5 TRBV2 TGTGCCAGCAGCGCGGTCGGTCGGCTCGGCGCTGAAGAGACCCAGTACTTC CASSAVGRLGAEETQYF
12 - - TRBJ2-2 TRBV29-1 TGCAGCGTTGAAGTGGGCACCGGGGAGCTGTTTTTT CSVEVGTGELFF
16 - TRBD1 TRBJ1-4 TRBV18 TGTGCCAGCTCACGTATCGACAGGGGCGCAGATGAAAAACTGTTTTTT CASSRIDRGADEKLFF
15 - - TRBJ2-2 TRBV21-1 TGTGCCAGCAGCATAGGACGGCGGAACACCGGGGAGCTGTTTTTT CASSIGRRNTGELFF
13 - - TRBJ1-6 TRBV6-5 TGTGCCAGCAGGAGGCAAAAACGATCACCCCTCCACTTT CASRRQKRSPLHF
15 - - TRBJ1-6 TRBV14 TGTGCCAGCAGCCCGTGGGCAGGGGTTAATTCACCCCTCCACTTT CASSPWAGVNSPLHF
14 once - TRBJ1-3 TRBV6-5 TGTGCCAGCAGTTACGACAGCTCTGGAAACACCATATATTTT CASSYDSSGNTIYF
14 - - TRBJ1-2 TRBV27 TGTGCCAGCAGTAAGGACTCGCGTGGGATAGGCTACACCTTC CASSKDSRGIGYTF
14 - - TRBJ1-1 TRBV10-1 TGCGCCACCAGAAGACCCGGGGGAGCGACTGAAGCTTTCTTT CATRRPGGATEAFF
19 - - TRBJ2-1 TRBV7-2 TGTGCCAGCAGCTTAGCATTCGGCGGAGTCGGCCTTACCTACAATGAGCAGTTCTTC CASSLAFGGVGLTYNEQFF
16 few - TRBJ1-1 TRBV19 TGTGCCAGTAGTATGGCAGGCAGATCGATGAACACTGAAGCTTTCTTT CASSMAGRSMNTEAFF
15 once TRBD1 TRBJ1-2 TRBV14 TGTGCCAGCAGCCTGACAGGGTATTCTTGGGGTGGCTACACCTTC CASSLTGYSWGGYTF
13 - - TRBJ2-5 TRBV7-9 TGTGCCAGCAGCTTACCCACAGTAGAGACCCAGTACTTC CASSLPTVETQYF
16 few - TRBJ1-5 TRBV19 TGTGCCAGTAGTATAACCGGTGGGGGAGGGGGTCAGCCCCAGCATTTT CASSITGGGGGQPQHF
15 - TRBD1 TRBJ1-5 TRBV28 TGTGCCAGCAGTTTGGGCAGGGGGTACCGTCAGCCCCAGCATTTT CASSLGRGYRQPQHF
16 - - TRBJ2-3 TRBV5-1 TGCGCCAGCAGCTTGTTGGGGAGCCCGCGCACAGATACGCAGTATTTT CASSLLGSPRTDTQYF
15 - TRBD2 TRBJ2-7 TRBV7-2 TGTGCCAGCAGTTTAAGTTTAGCGGGGGCGGCCGAGCAGTACTTC CASSLSLAGAAEQYF
15 - TRBD1 TRBJ1-1 TRBV5-1 TGCGCCAGCAGCCCAGGGGACAGGGGTGACACTGAAGCTTTCTTT CASSPGDRGDTEAFF
14 - - TRBJ2-5 TRBV11-3 TGTGCCAGCAGCTTAGCGCGGGGTCAAGAGACCCAGTACTTC CASSLARGQETQYF
15 - - TRBJ1-6 TRBV5-1 TGCGCCAGCAGCTTGTCAGGCCCCCTTAATTCACCCCTCCACTTT CASSLSGPLNSPLHF
13 - - TRBJ1-1 TRBV29-1 TGCAGCGTTGGTCCGGGACCTAACACTGAAGCTTTCTTT CSVGPGPNTEAFF
15 - - TRBJ2-7 TRBV28 TGTGCCAGCAGTCGTCCTGTTACAGGGTCGCCCGAGCAGTACTTC CASSRPVTGSPEQYF
15 - TRBD1 TRBJ1-5 TRBV19 TGTGCCAGTAGTATAGGGACAGGGGAATCACAGCCCCAGCATTTT CASSIGTGESQPQHF